What follows are 7 T cell receptor beta chains derived from one specimen sequenced in a study of blood T cell repertoires in COVID-19. Clones were read by immunoSEQ multiplex PCR, and TCRdb kept only the in-frame ones, dropping some. The sample records about 180,000 clones, approximately 80% being singletons. The sequenced sample consisted of peripheral blood. Source of these receptors: a woman aged 40 to 49 with COVID-19, enrolled during active disease.

V gene TRBV19 combines with J gene TRBJ1-5; maybe TRBD1 (5 bases). V shed 7 bases and J shed 0 bases, with 13 bases lying between them. CDR3 length: 15 amino acids. Germline V gene data show CDR1 as LNHDA and CDR2 as SQIVND (reference sequence). CDR3 region: CASTEPGLSNQPQHF. In DNA, the CDR3 is TGTGCCAGTACCGAGCCGGGACTTAGCAATCAGCCCCAGCATTTT.

The rearrangement uses TRBV7-9 and TRBJ2-7; TRBD1 might be the D (5 bases). The CDR3 extends over 13 amino acids. Germline loops: CDR1 SEHNR, CDR2 FQNEAQ (reference sequence). V dropped 5 bases and J dropped 0 bases, with 8 bases sitting between them. CDR3 protein: CASSQGGSYEQYF. CDR3 DNA: TGTGCCAGCAGCCAGGGTGGCTCCTACGAGCAGTACTTC.

The gene calls are TRBV7-2 and TRBJ1-3; no definite D call. CDR3 length: 14 residues. Germline CDR1 is SGHTA and CDR2 is FQGNSA. With 8 bases removed from V and 4 bases from J, the gap between germline ends came to 15 bases. The CDR3 DNA follows: TGTGCCAGCGGCTACATAGCTTCGGGAAACACCATATATTTT. The encoded protein is CASGYIASGNTIYF. The full variable domain, rest sourced from reference TRBV7-2 and TRBJ1-3, is GAGVSQSPSNKVTEKGKDVELRCDPISGHTALYWYRQSLGQGLEFLIYFQGNSAPDKSGLPSDRFSAERTGGSVSTLTIQRTQQEDSAVYLCASGYIASGNTIYFGEGSWLTVV.

The chain recombines TRBV7-9 with TRBJ1-4, with TRBD1 as a possible D gene (6 bases). Germline CDR1 is SEHNR and CDR2 is FQNEAQ (reference sequence). Trimming cost V 6 bases and J 3 bases, with 17 bases left between them. The CDR3 contains 16 residues. For the CDR3, the DNA is TGTGCCAGCAGACAGGGCCAGTCGACGGCTAATGAAAAACTGTTTTTT. As protein: CASRQGQSTANEKLFF.

The V call is TRBV6-5, the J call TRBJ1-5; 9 bases line up with TRBD1. This CDR3 spans 13 amino acids. Germline V gene data show CDR1 as MNHEY and CDR2 as SVGAGI. Here the CDR3 reads CATTGGVDQPQHF. CDR3 in DNA: TGTGCAACTACAGGGGGCGTGGATCAGCCCCAGCATTTT.

V is TRBV5-1 and J is TRBJ1-5, with no clear D. V dropped 4 bases and J dropped 0 bases, with 11 bases sitting between them. The CDR3 has 15 residues. Germline CDR1 is SGHRS and CDR2 is YFSETQ. CDR3 loop: CASSPEGVSNQPQHF. CDR3 in DNA: TGCGCCAGCAGCCCGGAGGGTGTTAGCAATCAGCCCCAGCATTTT.

This chain uses TRBV4-1 with TRBJ2-3, with 10 bases identical to TRBD2. The V gene end was trimmed by 0 bases and the J gene end by 0 bases; junction bases not matched to a gene: 6. The CDR3 is 18 amino acids. Germline V gives CDR1 MGHRA, CDR2 YSYEKL. The CDR3 is CASSQERAGGTSTDTQYF. As DNA, the CDR3 is TGCGCCAGCAGCCAAGAGCGAGCGGGGGGGACTAGCACAGATACGCAGTATTTT.